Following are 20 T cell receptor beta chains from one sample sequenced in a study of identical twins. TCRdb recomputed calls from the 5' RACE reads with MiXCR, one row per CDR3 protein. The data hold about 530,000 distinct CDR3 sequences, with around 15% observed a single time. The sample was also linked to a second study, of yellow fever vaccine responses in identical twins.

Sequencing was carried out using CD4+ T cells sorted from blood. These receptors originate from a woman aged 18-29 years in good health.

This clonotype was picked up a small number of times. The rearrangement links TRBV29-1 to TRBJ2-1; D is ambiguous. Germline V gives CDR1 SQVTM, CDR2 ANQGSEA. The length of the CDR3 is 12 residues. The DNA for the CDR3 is TGCATTACAAAGTCGGGCTACAATGAGCAGTTCTTC. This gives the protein CITKSGYNEQFF.

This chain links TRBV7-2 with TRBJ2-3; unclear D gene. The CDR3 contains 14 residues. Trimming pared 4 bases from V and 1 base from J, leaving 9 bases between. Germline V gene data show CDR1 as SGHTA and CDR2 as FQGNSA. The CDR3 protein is CASSSRTGTDTQYF. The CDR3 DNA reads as TGTGCCAGCAGCTCCCGGACGGGCACAGATACGCAGTATTTT.

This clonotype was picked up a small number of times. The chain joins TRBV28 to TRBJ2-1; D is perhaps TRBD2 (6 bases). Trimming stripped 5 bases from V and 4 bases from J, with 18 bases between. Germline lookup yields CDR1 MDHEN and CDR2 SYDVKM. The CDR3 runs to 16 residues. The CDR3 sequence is CASSNAGSGPYNEQFF. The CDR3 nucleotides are TGTGCCAGCAGTAACGCAGGCAGCGGGCCTTACAATGAGCAGTTCTTC.

The CDR3 loop reads CASSQGPEPQETQYF. As DNA, the CDR3 is TGTGCCAGCAGCCAAGGGCCAGAACCACAAGAGACCCAGTACTTC. This chain joins TRBV3-1 and TRBJ2-5; no clear D. CDR1 is LGHDT, CDR2 YNNKEL, per germline (reference sequence). The CDR3 loop spans 15 amino acids. V lost 1 base and J 2 bases, leaving 11 bases between the germline ends.

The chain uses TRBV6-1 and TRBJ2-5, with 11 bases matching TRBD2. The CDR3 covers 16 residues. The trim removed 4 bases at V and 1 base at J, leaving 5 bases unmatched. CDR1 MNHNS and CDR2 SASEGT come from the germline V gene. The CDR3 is CASSGLAGPFQETQYF. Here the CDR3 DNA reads TGTGCCAGCAGTGGACTAGCGGGACCTTTCCAAGAGACCCAGTACTTC.

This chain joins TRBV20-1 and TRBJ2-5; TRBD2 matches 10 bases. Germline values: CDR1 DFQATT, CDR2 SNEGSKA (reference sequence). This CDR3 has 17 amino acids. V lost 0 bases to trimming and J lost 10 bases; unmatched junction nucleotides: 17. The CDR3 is CSARDLRGGLAAGSQYF. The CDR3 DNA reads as TGCAGTGCTAGAGATTTAAGGGGCGGACTAGCGGCCGGGAGCCAGTACTTC.

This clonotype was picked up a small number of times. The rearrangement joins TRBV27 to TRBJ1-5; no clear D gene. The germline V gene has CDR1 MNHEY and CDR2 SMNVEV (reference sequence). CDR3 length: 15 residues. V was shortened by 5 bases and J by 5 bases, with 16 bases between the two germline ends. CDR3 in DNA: TGTGCCAGCAGTCCGGCGGGGTGCGGTTATCAGCCCCAGCATTTT. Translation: CASSPAGCGYQPQHF.

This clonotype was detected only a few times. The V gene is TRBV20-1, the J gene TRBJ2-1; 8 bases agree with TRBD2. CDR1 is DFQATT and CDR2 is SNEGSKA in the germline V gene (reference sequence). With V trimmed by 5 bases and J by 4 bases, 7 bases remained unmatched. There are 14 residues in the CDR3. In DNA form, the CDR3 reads TGCAGTGCTCCCGGGACTAGTGGATACAATGAGCAGTTCTTC. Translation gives CSAPGTSGYNEQFF.

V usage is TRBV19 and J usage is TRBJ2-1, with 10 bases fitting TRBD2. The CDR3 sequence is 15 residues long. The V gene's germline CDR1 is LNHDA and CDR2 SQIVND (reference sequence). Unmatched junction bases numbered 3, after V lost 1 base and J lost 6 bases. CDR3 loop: CASSIVAGGGNEQFF. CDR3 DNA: TGTGCCAGTAGTATAGTAGCGGGAGGTGGCAATGAGCAGTTCTTC.

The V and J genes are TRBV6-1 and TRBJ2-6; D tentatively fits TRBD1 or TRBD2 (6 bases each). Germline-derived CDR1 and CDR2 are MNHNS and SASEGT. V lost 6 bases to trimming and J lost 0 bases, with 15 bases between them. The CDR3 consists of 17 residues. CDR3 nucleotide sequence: TGTGCCAGCAGACTGGGGGGCCAGGGCTCTGGGGCCAACGTCCTGACTTTC. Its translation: CASRLGGQGSGANVLTF.

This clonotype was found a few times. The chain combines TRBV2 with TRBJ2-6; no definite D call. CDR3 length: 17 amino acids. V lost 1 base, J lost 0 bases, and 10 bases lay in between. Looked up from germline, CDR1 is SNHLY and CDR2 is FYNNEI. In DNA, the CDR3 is TGTGCCAGCAGTGAAGAGGGTAGAATCTCTGGGGCCAACGTCCTGACTTTC. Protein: CASSEEGRISGANVLTF.

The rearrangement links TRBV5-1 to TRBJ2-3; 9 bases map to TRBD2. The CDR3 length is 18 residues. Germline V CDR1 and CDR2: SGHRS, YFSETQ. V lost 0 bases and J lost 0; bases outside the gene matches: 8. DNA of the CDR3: TGCGCCAGCAGCTTGGCTCGGCTAGCGGGAACTAGCACAGATACGCAGTATTTT. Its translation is CASSLARLAGTSTDTQYF.

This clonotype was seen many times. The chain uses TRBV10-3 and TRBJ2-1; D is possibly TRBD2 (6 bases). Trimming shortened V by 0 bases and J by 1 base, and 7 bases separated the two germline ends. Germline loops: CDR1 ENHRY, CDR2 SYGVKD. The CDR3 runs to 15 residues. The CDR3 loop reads CAISESGGSYNEQFF. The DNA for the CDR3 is TGTGCCATCAGTGAGTCTGGGGGGTCCTACAATGAGCAGTTCTTC.

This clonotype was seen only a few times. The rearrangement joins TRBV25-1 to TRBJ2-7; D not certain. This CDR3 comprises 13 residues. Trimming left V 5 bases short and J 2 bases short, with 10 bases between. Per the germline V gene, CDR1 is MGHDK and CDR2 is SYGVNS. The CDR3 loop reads CASSLNPPYEQYF. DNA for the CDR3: TGTGCCAGCAGTTTAAACCCTCCCTACGAGCAGTACTTC.

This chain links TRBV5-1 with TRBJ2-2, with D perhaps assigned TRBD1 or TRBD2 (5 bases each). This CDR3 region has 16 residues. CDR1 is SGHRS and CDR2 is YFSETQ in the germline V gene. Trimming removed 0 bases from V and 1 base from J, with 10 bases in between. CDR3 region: CASSLVRGGNTGELFF. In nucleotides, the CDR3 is TGCGCCAGCAGCTTGGTTCGTGGGGGGAACACCGGGGAGCTGTTTTTT.

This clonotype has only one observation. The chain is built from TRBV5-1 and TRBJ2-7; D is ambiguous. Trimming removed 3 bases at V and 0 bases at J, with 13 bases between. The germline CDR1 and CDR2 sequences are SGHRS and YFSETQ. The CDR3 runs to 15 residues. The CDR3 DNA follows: TGCGCCAGCAGCTCGGCTGGGCTTATCTCCTACGAGCAGTACTTC. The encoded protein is CASSSAGLISYEQYF.

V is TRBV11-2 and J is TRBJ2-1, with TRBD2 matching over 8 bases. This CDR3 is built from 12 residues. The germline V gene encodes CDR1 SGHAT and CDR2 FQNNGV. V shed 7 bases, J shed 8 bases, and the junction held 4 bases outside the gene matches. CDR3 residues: CASNGRADEQFF. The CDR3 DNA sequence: TGTGCCAGCAACGGGAGGGCCGATGAGCAGTTCTTC.

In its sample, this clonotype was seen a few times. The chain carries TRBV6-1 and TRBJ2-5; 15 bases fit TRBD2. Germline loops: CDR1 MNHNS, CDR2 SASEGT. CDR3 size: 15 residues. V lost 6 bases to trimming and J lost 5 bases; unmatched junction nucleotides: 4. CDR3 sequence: CASSAGTSGRETQYF. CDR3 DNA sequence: TGTGCCAGCAGCGCCGGGACTAGCGGGAGGGAGACCCAGTACTTC.

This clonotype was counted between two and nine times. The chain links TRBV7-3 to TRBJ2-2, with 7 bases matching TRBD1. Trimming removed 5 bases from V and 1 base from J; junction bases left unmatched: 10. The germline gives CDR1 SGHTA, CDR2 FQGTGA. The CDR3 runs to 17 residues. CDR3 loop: CASSLQTGTVNTGELFF. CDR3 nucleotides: TGTGCCAGCAGCCTCCAAACCGGGACAGTGAACACCGGGGAGCTGTTTTTT.

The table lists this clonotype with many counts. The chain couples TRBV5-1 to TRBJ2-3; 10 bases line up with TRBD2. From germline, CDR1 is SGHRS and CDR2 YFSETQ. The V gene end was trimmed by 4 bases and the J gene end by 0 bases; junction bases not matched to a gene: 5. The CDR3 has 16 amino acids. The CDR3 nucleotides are TGCGCCAGCAGCCTCGGGACTAGCGATAGCACAGATACGCAGTATTTT. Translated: CASSLGTSDSTDTQYF.